This entry lists 2 T cell receptor beta chains sequenced from one sample in a study of blood T cell repertoires in COVID-19. TCRdb keeps only in-frame clones here, not all; method: immunoSEQ multiplex PCR. The sample holds about 76,000 clones, roughly 85% seen once. Sequencing was done on a sample of peripheral blood. These receptor sequences come from a man in his forties or fifties with COVID-19, enrolled during active disease.

This chain joins TRBV5-1 and TRBJ1-2; no clear D gene. CDR3 length equals 13 residues. Germline V lookup: CDR1 SGHRS, CDR2 YFSETQ. Deletions cut 4 bases from V and 4 bases from J, with 11 bases between. DNA of the CDR3: TGCGCCAGCAGCGTCGACAACTCCTATGGCTACACCTTC. Translating it yields CASSVDNSYGYTF.

V usage is TRBV30 and J usage is TRBJ1-4; the match to TRBD1 covers 7 bases. With V trimmed by 2 bases and J by 7 bases, 7 bases remained unmatched. This CDR3 is built from 14 residues. CDR1 GTSNPN and CDR2 SVGIG come from the germline V gene (reference sequence). CDR3 sequence (DNA): TGTGCCTGGAGTTCCAAAGACAGGGTTGAAAAACTGTTTTTT. This translates into CAWSSKDRVEKLFF.